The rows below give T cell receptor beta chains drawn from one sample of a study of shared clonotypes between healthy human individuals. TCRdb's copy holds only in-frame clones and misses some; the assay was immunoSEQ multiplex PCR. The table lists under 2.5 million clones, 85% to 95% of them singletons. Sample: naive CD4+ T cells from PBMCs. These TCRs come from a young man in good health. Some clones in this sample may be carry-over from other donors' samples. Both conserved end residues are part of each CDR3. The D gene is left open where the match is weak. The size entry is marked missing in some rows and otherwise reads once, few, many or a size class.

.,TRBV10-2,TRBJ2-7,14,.,TGCGCCAGCAGTGAGTTCGGGGGAACCTACGAGCAGTACTTC,CASSEFGGTYEQYF
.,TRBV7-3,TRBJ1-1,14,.,TGTGCCAGCAGCTTATCCGGGGAGAACACTGAAGCTTTCTTT,CASSLSGENTEAFF
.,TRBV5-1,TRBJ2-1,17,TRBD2,TGCGCCAGTACGGGAGGGCCGCGACTAGCGGAGGGGAATGAGCAGTTCTTC,CASTGGPRLAEGNEQFF
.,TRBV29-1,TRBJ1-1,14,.,TGCAGCGCTAGACCCGGGACCTCGAACACTGAAGCTTTCTTT,CSARPGTSNTEAFF
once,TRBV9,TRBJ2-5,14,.,TGTGCCAGCAGCGTAGGGGCCCAGGTGGAGACCCAGTACTTC,CASSVGAQVETQYF
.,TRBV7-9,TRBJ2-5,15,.,TGTGCCAGCAGCTTAGATGGCGGGATTATGCAGACCCAGTACTTC,CASSLDGGIMQTQYF
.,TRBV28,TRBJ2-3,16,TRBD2,TGTGCCAGCAGTCCCATTAGCGGGAGGGGAACAGATACGCAGTATTTT,CASSPISGRGTDTQYF
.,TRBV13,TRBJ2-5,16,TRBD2,TGTGCCAGCAGCTTTCTGGGCGGGAGGGCCGAAGAGACCCAGTACTTC,CASSFLGGRAEETQYF
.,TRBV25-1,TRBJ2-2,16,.,TGTGCCAGCAGTGGTTCCGGGGGCGGGAGAACCGGGGAGCTGTTTTTT,CASSGSGGGRTGELFF
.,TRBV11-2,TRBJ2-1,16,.,TGTGCCAGCAGCCTTCCGATCGGGAGCTCCTACAATGAGCAGTTCTTC,CASSLPIGSSYNEQFF
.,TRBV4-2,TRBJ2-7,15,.,TGTGCCAGCAGCCAAGGAGGGCCACAGTCCTACGAGCAGTACTTC,CASSQGGPQSYEQYF
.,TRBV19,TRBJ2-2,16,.,TGTGCCAGTAGTCCCCGTCGTGGGAGTAGGGTCGGGGAGCTGTTTTTT,CASSPRRGSRVGELFF
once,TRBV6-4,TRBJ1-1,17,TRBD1,TGTGCCAGCAGTATACAGGGGGATCGATACCGGAACACTGAAGCTTTCTTT,CASSIQGDRYRNTEAFF
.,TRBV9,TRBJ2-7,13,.,TGTGCCAGCAGCGTACGATTAGGGTACGAGCAGTACTTC,CASSVRLGYEQYF
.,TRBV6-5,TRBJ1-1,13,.,TGTGCCAGCAGTTACTCAGCGAACACTGAAGCTTTCTTT,CASSYSANTEAFF
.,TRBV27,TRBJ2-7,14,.,TGTGCCAGCAGCAATTTGGCCCCTTTCGACGAGCAGTACTTC,CASSNLAPFDEQYF
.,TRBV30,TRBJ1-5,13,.,TGTGCCTGGAGCAACAGGGCCGATCAGCCCCAGCATTTT,CAWSNRADQPQHF
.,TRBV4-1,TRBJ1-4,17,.,TGCGCCAGCAGCCAAAGCTACATACAGAGAGGTAATGAAAAACTGTTTTTT,CASSQSYIQRGNEKLFF
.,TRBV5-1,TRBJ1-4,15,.,TGCGCCAGCAGCTTGGCCGGGGCAGGGAATGAAAAACTGTTTTTT,CASSLAGAGNEKLFF
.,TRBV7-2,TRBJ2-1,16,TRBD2,TGTGCCAGCAGCTCTAGCGGGAACCCCCCCTACAATGAGCAGTTCTTC,CASSSSGNPPYNEQFF
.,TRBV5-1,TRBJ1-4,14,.,TGCGCCAGCAAGGACAGAGCAACTAATGAAAAACTGTTTTTT,CASKDRATNEKLFF
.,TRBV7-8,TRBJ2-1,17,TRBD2,TGTGCCAGCAGCTCCGGGAGTACGAGCGGGAGGTTCCGTGAGCAGTTCTTC,CASSSGSTSGRFREQFF
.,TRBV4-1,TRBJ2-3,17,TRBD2,TGCGCCAGCAGCCAATACCCCACTAGCGGGAGGGCAGATACGCAGTATTTT,CASSQYPTSGRADTQYF
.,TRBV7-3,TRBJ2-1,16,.,TGTGCCAGCAGCTCCGCGGGTAGGAGGGCCTACAATGAGCAGTTCTTC,CASSSAGRRAYNEQFF
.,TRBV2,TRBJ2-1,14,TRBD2,TGTGCCAGCACCCCTAGCGGCTCCTACAATGAGCAGTTCTTC,CASTPSGSYNEQFF
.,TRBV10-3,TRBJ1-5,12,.,TGTGCCATCAGTGACACCAATCAGCCCCAGCATTTT,CAISDTNQPQHF
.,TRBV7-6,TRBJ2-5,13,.,TGTGCCAGCAGCTCAAAGCGAGAAGAGACCCAGTACTTC,CASSSKREETQYF
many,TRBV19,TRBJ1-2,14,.,TGTGCCAGTAGTAGCGCCGGGACACTTTATGGCTACACCTTC,CASSSAGTLYGYTF
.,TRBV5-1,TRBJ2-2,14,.,TGCGCCAGCAGCTTGTCAACCCGGGGCGGGGAGCTGTTTTTT,CASSLSTRGGELFF
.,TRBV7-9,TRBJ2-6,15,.,TGTGCCAGCTACCAGGCGAACTCTGGGGCCAACGTCCTGACTTTC,CASYQANSGANVLTF
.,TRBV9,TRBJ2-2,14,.,TGTGCCAGCAGCGGGACTCTAAACACCGGGGAGCTGTTTTTT,CASSGTLNTGELFF
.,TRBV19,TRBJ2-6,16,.,TGTGCCAGTACTAACAACCGGGCTCCAGGGGCCAACGTCCTGACTTTC,CASTNNRAPGANVLTF
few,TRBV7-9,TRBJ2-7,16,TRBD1,TGTGCCAGCAGCCTACCCCGACAGGGTGGGTCCTACGAGCAGTACTTC,CASSLPRQGGSYEQYF
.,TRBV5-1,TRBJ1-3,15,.,TGCGCCAGCAGCTCGGGTGGGGGGCTCGGAAACACCATATATTTT,CASSSGGGLGNTIYF
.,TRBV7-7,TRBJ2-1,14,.,TGTGCCAGCAGCTTAGAGGCCGGGTACAATGAGCAGTTCTTC,CASSLEAGYNEQFF
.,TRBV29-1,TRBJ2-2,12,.,TGCAGCGTGCCCCGGGGCACCGGGGAGCTGTTTTTT,CSVPRGTGELFF
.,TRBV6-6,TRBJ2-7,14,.,TGTGCCAGCAGTTACGAGGTCAGGGCGGGAACACAGTACTTC,CASSYEVRAGTQYF
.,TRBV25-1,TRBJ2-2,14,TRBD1,TGTGCCAGCAGTGAGGACAGGGCCACCGGGGAGCTGTTTTTT,CASSEDRATGELFF
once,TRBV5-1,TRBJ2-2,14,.,TGCGCCAGCAGCTTGGATGTGGCGTCCGGGGAGCTGTTTTTT,CASSLDVASGELFF
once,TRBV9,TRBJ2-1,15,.,TGTGCCAGCAGCGAGACCCTGGACATTTACAATGAGCAGTTCTTC,CASSETLDIYNEQFF
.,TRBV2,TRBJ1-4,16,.,TGTGCCAGCAGTGAGATCCTTAGCTCGGAATATGAAAAACTGTTTTTT,CASSEILSSEYEKLFF
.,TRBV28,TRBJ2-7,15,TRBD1,TGTGCCAGCAGTTCCCCGGGACAGGGAGCCTACGAGCAGTACTTC,CASSSPGQGAYEQYF
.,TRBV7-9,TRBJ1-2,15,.,TGTGCCAGCAGCCCCGAGGCGTACGGCAACTATGGCTACACCTTC,CASSPEAYGNYGYTF
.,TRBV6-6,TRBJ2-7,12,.,TGTGCCAGCAGGACAGGTTCGAGGGAGCAGTACTTC,CASRTGSREQYF
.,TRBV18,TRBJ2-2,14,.,TGTGCCAGCTCACCACGAGAAGGGACCGGGGAGCTGTTTTTT,CASSPREGTGELFF
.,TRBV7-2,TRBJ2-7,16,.,TGTGCCAGCAGCTTAGGCCCGGGACAAACGTTGGGGGGGCAGTACTTC,CASSLGPGQTLGGQYF
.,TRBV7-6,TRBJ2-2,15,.,TGTGCCAGCAGCCCTTTGGGGGGATCGGCCGGGGAGCTGTTTTTT,CASSPLGGSAGELFF
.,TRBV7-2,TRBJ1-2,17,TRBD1,TGTGCCAGCAGCTATCAACATTACAGGGGGCATAACTATGGCTACACCTTC,CASSYQHYRGHNYGYTF
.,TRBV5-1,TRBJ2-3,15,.,TGCGCCAGCAGCTTGGATCCCACCCGGGCTGGTACGCAGTATTTT,CASSLDPTRAGTQYF
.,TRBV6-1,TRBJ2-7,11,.,TGTGCCAGCACGGGGACCTACGAGCAGTACTTC,CASTGTYEQYF